These 25 T cell receptor beta chains were all obtained from the same sample, sequenced in a study of blood T cells in healthy people across ages. It was with a sample-barcoded 5' primer and a J-beta primer mix that a second PCR of about 7 to 12 cycles was run. TCRdb independently ran MiXCR on the 5' RACE reads; one entry per CDR3 protein. Of around 970,000 distinct CDR3 sequences listed, roughly 51% are singletons. Sequenced input: blood. These receptor sequences come from a woman aged 55-69 years in good health.

This clonotype was found a few times. The rearrangement uses TRBV5-1 and TRBJ2-1; 7 bases line up with TRBD2. With V trimmed by 6 bases and J by 6 bases, 12 bases remained unmatched. Germline CDR1 and CDR2: SGHRS and YFSETQ. CDR3 length equals 15 residues. CDR3 bases: TGCGCCAGCAATACCGGGGGGTCGGAGGCCAATGAGCAGTTCTTC. Translation: CASNTGGSEANEQFF.

The CDR3: CASSESDRGDYNEQFF. The CDR3 nucleotides are TGCGCCAGCAGTGAGTCCGACAGGGGAGACTACAATGAGCAGTTCTTC. The J gene is TRBJ2-1, the V gene TRBV10-2; 8 nucleotides align to TRBD1. Germline lookup yields CDR1 WSHSY and CDR2 SAAADI. The CDR3 covers 16 residues. Trimming removed 0 bases from V and 3 bases from J; junction bases left unmatched: 4.

J is TRBJ1-2 and V is TRBV3-1; D unresolved. The CDR3 spans 15 residues. CDR1 is LGHDT, CDR2 YNNKEL, per germline (reference sequence). V lost 0 bases to trimming and J lost 4 bases, with 12 bases between them. Here the CDR3 DNA reads TGTGCCAGCAGCCAAGATTGGGAAGGGCTCTATGGCTACACCTTC. It translates to CASSQDWEGLYGYTF. Full variable domain (rest looked up from reference TRBV3-1 and TRBJ1-2): DTAVSQTPKYLVTQMGNDKSIKCEQNLGHDTMYWYKQDSKKFLKIMFSYNNKELIINETVPNRFSPKSPDKAHLNLHINSLELGDSAVYFCASSQDWEGLYGYTFGSGTRLTVV.

For this clonotype: The junction departs from the called germline gene at one end, perhaps through a read error. The gene calls are TRBV5-5 and TRBJ2-1; TRBD2 matches 7 bases. The CDR3 has 15 residues. The germline CDR1 and CDR2 sequences are SGHKS and YYEKEE (reference sequence). The CDR3 coding sequence is TGTGTCAGCAGTACGGCGGGAGTTATGGGAAATGAGCAGTTCTTC. Its protein is CVSSTAGVMGNEQFF.

This chain joins TRBV5-8 and TRBJ2-1; 11 positions agree with TRBD2. Germline lookup yields CDR1 SGHTS and CDR2 YDEGEE. CDR3 length: 16 amino acids. Unmatched junction bases numbered 14, after V lost 6 bases and J lost 9 bases. The CDR3 region has the DNA TGTGCCAGCAAGGGTATTAGCGGGAGGGCCTTGAGTGAGCAGTTCTTC. It is translated as CASKGISGRALSEQFF.

V and J are TRBV5-1 and TRBJ2-1, with D hard to call. The CDR3 contains 16 residues. CDR1 and CDR2 (germline): SGHRS, YFSETQ. V lost 0 bases to trimming and J lost 5 bases, with 15 bases between them. CDR3 in amino acids: CASSLGVQEFNNEQFF. Here the CDR3 DNA reads TGCGCCAGCAGCTTGGGGGTTCAGGAATTCAACAATGAGCAGTTCTTC.

Only one count was recorded for this clonotype. V is TRBV9 and J is TRBJ2-1; tentatively, D is TRBD1 (5 bases). The CDR3 is 13 residues long. Germline V gene lookup returns CDR1 SGDLS and CDR2 YYNGEE. The V end lost 3 bases, the J end lost 8 bases, and 12 bases lay between the germline ends. CDR3 nucleotide sequence: TGTGCCAGCAGCGGCAGGGTGGCTGATGAGCAGTTCTTC. Residues: CASSGRVADEQFF. The whole variable domain, filled in from reference TRBV9 and TRBJ2-1, reads DSGVTQTPKHLITATGQRVTLRCSPRSGDLSVYWYQQSLDQGLQFLIQYYNGEERAKGNILERFSAQQFPDLHSELNLSSLELGDSALYFCASSGRVADEQFFGPGTRLTVL.

This clonotype has just a few counts. This chain joins TRBV25-1 and TRBJ2-2; TRBD1 matches 9 bases. Unmatched junction bases numbered 4, after V lost 4 bases and J lost 1 base. Germline V CDR1 and CDR2: MGHDK, SYGVNS. This CDR3 spans 16 amino acids. The CDR3: CASSGDRVGNTGELFF. CDR3 bases: TGTGCCAGCAGTGGGGACAGGGTAGGGAACACCGGGGAGCTGTTTTTT.

The chain employs TRBV7-9 and TRBJ2-7; D remains unclear. This CDR3 spans 14 amino acids. Germline CDR1 reads SEHNR; CDR2 reads FQNEAQ (reference sequence). Trimming left V 7 bases short and J 0 bases short, with 13 bases between. The CDR3 loop is CASTLDTYSYEQYF. In DNA, the CDR3 is TGTGCCAGCACCCTTGACACCTACTCCTACGAGCAGTACTTC.

This clonotype has a handful of counts. The chain uses TRBV6-6 and TRBJ2-3, with TRBD2 matching over 8 bases. The CDR3 sequence is 12 residues long. The germline V gene encodes CDR1 MNHNY and CDR2 SVGAGI (reference sequence). The ends lost 6 bases at V and 6 bases at J; junction bases unmatched: 2. CDR3 protein: CASRTGGDTQYF. Here the CDR3 DNA reads TGTGCCAGCAGGACGGGGGGGGATACGCAGTATTTT.

The chain recombines TRBV20-1 with TRBJ1-2, with TRBD1 identical over 7 bases. The CDR3 covers 13 residues. V dropped 5 bases and J dropped 0; count of bases not matched to a gene: 3. CDR1 is DFQATT, CDR2 SNEGSKA, per germline (reference sequence). CDR3 region: CSARDSTNYGYTF. The CDR3 nucleotides read TGCAGTGCTCGGGACAGTACTAACTATGGCTACACCTTC.

The chain recombines TRBV20-1 with TRBJ2-1, with D hard to call. The J call is uncertain, as TRBJ2-7 better fits the DNA end. The CDR3 consists of 12 residues. Germline CDR1 reads DFQATT; CDR2 reads SNEGSKA (reference sequence). The CDR3 here is CSARSTTYEQYF. In nucleotides, the CDR3 is TGCAGTGCTAGGAGCACTACCTACGAGCAGTACTTC.

As concerns this clonotype: It may be a read error: a sequence one base away is much more abundant. The chain links TRBV5-6 to TRBJ2-7, with D unclear. Germline CDR1 is SGHDT and CDR2 is YYEEEE. Trimming shortened V by 0 bases and J by 5 bases, and 12 bases separated the two germline ends. This CDR3 is 14 amino acids long. The CDR3 region is CASSLGSSPHEQYF. The CDR3 DNA follows: TGTGCCAGCAGCTTGGGTAGTAGCCCCCACGAGCAGTACTTC.

The rearrangement links TRBV27 to TRBJ2-3, with TRBD2 matching over 16 bases. The CDR3 has 18 amino acids. V gave up 4 bases and J gave up 2 bases; unmatched junction bases: 6. Germline loops: CDR1 MNHEY, CDR2 SMNVEV (reference sequence). CDR3 sequence (DNA): TGTGCCAGCAGTTCGGGACTAGCGGGAGGGAGACCCACAGATACGCAGTATTTT. Protein product: CASSSGLAGGRPTDTQYF.

The rearrangement links TRBV5-1 to TRBJ1-5; 11 nucleotides line up with TRBD1. V shed 4 bases, J shed 5 bases, and the junction held 8 bases outside the gene matches. The CDR3 has 16 residues. Germline V CDR1 and CDR2: SGHRS, YFSETQ. The CDR3 spells CASSPGTGGAHQPQHF. For the CDR3, the DNA is TGCGCCAGCAGCCCGGGGACAGGGGGAGCTCATCAGCCCCAGCATTTT.

The chain carries TRBV12-3 or TRBV12-4 and TRBJ2-2, with D maybe TRBD1 (6 bases). Deletions cut 8 bases from V and 12 bases from J, with 10 bases between. The CDR3 is 10 residues long. In nucleotides, the CDR3 is TGTGCCAGCTCGCAGGGGAAGCTGTTTTTT. Protein product: CASSQGKLFF.

CDR3 nucleotide sequence: TGCAGCGGGCTGACAGGCTCCTACGAGCAGTACTTC. This sequence encodes CSGLTGSYEQYF. The chain employs TRBV29-1 and TRBJ2-7; TRBD1 might be the D (6 bases). This CDR3 is built from 12 residues. In germline, CDR1 is SQVTM, CDR2 ANQGSEA. V lost 7 bases, J lost 0 bases, and 10 bases lay in between.

This rearrangement joins TRBV5-1 to TRBJ1-1; possibly TRBD1 for D (5 bases). The germline V gene encodes CDR1 SGHRS and CDR2 YFSETQ. Trimming removed 2 bases from V and 1 base from J, with 12 bases in between. The CDR3 contains 15 residues. CDR3 DNA: TGCGCCAGCAGCTTATCCGGGGGGGGGAACACTGAAGCTTTCTTT. This codes for CASSLSGGGNTEAFF.

The V gene is TRBV20-1, the J gene TRBJ2-7; D perhaps matches TRBD2 (6 bases). The CDR3 runs to 17 residues. The ends were cut back, 3 bases at V and 0 bases at J, with 21 bases in the middle. Germline V gene data show CDR1 as DFQATT and CDR2 as SNEGSKA (reference sequence). In DNA form, the CDR3 reads TGCAGTGCTAGGCTTCGGAGGGCGCATTCTAGCTCCTACGAGCAGTACTTC. Its translation is CSARLRRAHSSSYEQYF.

This chain connects TRBV11-2 to TRBJ1-1; possible D gene TRBD1, 6 bases. The CDR3 length is 17 residues. Trimming removed 5 bases from V and 1 base from J, with 20 bases in between. Germline V lookup: CDR1 SGHAT, CDR2 FQNNGV. CDR3 DNA: TGTGCCAGCAGCCCGCAGCGTCGGACAGAGCGGAACACTGAAGCTTTCTTT. Residues: CASSPQRRTERNTEAFF.

The sample holds a few counts of this clonotype. V gene TRBV28 combines with J gene TRBJ2-5, with a possible D match to TRBD1 (5 bases). This CDR3 region has 14 residues. Trimming removed 3 bases at V and 2 bases at J, with 10 bases between. Germline values: CDR1 MDHEN, CDR2 SYDVKM. The CDR3 region has the DNA TGTGCCAGCAGTTTTCAGGGCCTTCAAGAGACCCAGTACTTC. Translating it yields CASSFQGLQETQYF.

As regards this clonotype: One end of the junction varies from germline; a read error may be responsible. The chain links TRBV4-1 to TRBJ1-2, with a weak D call TRBD1 (6 bases). The CDR3 extends over 14 amino acids. The V gene's germline CDR1 is MGHRA and CDR2 YSYEKL. The CDR3 reads CASRLNQGSRGYTF. The CDR3 coding sequence is TGCGCTAGCAGACTAAACCAGGGGAGTAGGGGCTACACCTTC.

This clonotype is a singleton in its sample. The CDR3 sequence: CASSPLTTEQFF. CDR3 coding DNA: TGCGCCAGCAGCCCTTTGACCACTGAGCAGTTCTTC. The chain has TRBV4-1 and TRBJ2-1; D unclear. The germline CDR1 and CDR2 sequences are MGHRA and YSYEKL. The CDR3 runs to 12 residues. V was pared by 4 bases and J by 9 bases, with 10 bases between.

The rearrangement links TRBV7-2 to TRBJ2-5; D gene uncertain. This CDR3 is 13 amino acids long. V was shortened by 4 bases and J by 4 bases, with 10 bases between the two germline ends. In germline, CDR1 is SGHTA, CDR2 FQGNSA. This CDR3 reads CASSSATRETQYF. The DNA of the CDR3 is TGTGCCAGCAGCTCAGCGACTCGAGAGACCCAGTACTTC.

The chain is built from TRBV29-1 and TRBJ1-2; TRBD1 matches 7 bases. Germline V gene data show CDR1 as SQVTM and CDR2 as ANQGSEA. J gave up 3 bases and V 8 bases, and 6 bases lay outside the gene matches. The CDR3 contains 12 residues. The CDR3 DNA reads TGCAGCTTCCGAGACAGGGACTATGGCTACACCTTC. Amino acid sequence: CSFRDRDYGYTF. Drawing the rest from reference TRBV29-1 and TRBJ1-2, the complete variable domain is SAVISQKPSRDICQRGTSLTIQCQVDSQVTMMFWYRQQPGQSLTLIATANQGSEATYESGFVIDKFPISRPNLTFSTLTVSNMSPEDSSIYLCSFRDRDYGYTFGSGTRLTVV.